The subject of this entry is one T cell receptor beta chain. The antigen is unknown. The method was immunoSEQ multiplex PCR; TCRdb's version includes in-frame clones alone and lacks a portion of them. The table shows 110,000 or so clones, with 86% occurring only once. Germline values: CDR1 SGHAT, CDR2 FQNNGV. V lost 1 base and J lost 2, with 12 bases in between. The CDR3 loop spans 15 amino acids. These data originate in a study of cytomegalovirus exposure and HLA in healthy donors. General study findings and limits: For cytomegalovirus status, the classifier reportedly gave diagnoses with high specificity and sensitivity.

Separate from the approximately 670-subject first cohort, the approximately 120-subject validation cohort was the one that the donors belonged to. Material: PBMCs. The chain has TRBV11-2 and TRBJ2-7, with D possibly matching TRBD2 (5 bases). This receptor was identified in a man aged 18 to 35 in good health and CMV-seronegative. CDR3 region: CASSLVSGGTYEQYF. CDR3 nucleotide sequence: TGTGCCAGCAGCTTAGTGAGCGGAGGTACCTACGAGCAGTACTTC.